This is a list of T cell receptor beta chains from one sample in a study of regulatory T cells in long-lasting Graves disease. MiXCR, applied by TCRdb to the multiplex PCR reads, yields one record per CDR3 protein. The sample includes about 430,000 distinct CDR3 sequences, 15% of them seen just once. This sample was shared with a second study, whose subject was T cells in Graves' hyperthyroidism and ophthalmopathy.

Material: peripheral blood mononuclear cells (PBMCs), obtained at new diagnosis, from a patient treated with antithyroid drugs. These receptors were collected from a woman aged 35 to 49 with Graves disease. The CDR3 runs from the conserved cysteine through the conserved F or W. D genes are given only for firm matches. Not every row has a clone size; where given, it reads once, few, many or a size class.

d_call: .
j_call: TRBJ2-3
clone_size: many
v_call: TRBV2
cdr3_nt: TGTGCCAGCATCACCACCCCGAATCCAGATACGCAGTATTTT
cdr3_aa: CASITTPNPDTQYF

d_call: .
j_call: TRBJ1-1
clone_size: many
v_call: TRBV28
cdr3_nt: TGTGCCAGCAGTTTCCCCTGGGCAGGCGACACTGAAGCTTTCTTT
cdr3_aa: CASSFPWAGDTEAFF

d_call: .
j_call: TRBJ2-1
clone_size: many
v_call: TRBV7-3
cdr3_nt: TGTGCCAGCAGCCAAGAACTGGGGGAGAAGCAGTTCTTC
cdr3_aa: CASSQELGEKQFF

d_call: TRBD1
j_call: TRBJ2-3
clone_size: many
v_call: TRBV12-5
cdr3_nt: TGTGCTAGTGGTTTGGGGACAGGGGTTGCGGCAGATACGCAGTATTTT
cdr3_aa: CASGLGTGVAADTQYF

d_call: TRBD2
j_call: TRBJ2-7
clone_size: .
v_call: TRBV4-2
cdr3_nt: TGTGCCAGCAGCCAGATTATCGTCCGGGACCCGGGGGGCTACGAGCAGTACTTC
cdr3_aa: CASSQIIVRDPGGYEQYF

d_call: .
j_call: TRBJ2-2
clone_size: .
v_call: TRBV28
cdr3_nt: TGTGCCAGCAGTTTGGGTCCTCCCGGGGAGCTGTTTTTT
cdr3_aa: CASSLGPPGELFF

d_call: TRBD1
j_call: TRBJ1-2
clone_size: .
v_call: TRBV7-2
cdr3_nt: TGTGCCAGCAGCCCGGGACAGGGGTCCATAGATGGCTACACCTTC
cdr3_aa: CASSPGQGSIDGYTF

d_call: .
j_call: TRBJ2-2
clone_size: many
v_call: TRBV12-3/TRBV12-4
cdr3_nt: TGTGCCGGCAGCGGGACAGGTGTCGGGGAGCTGTTTTTT
cdr3_aa: CAGSGTGVGELFF

d_call: .
j_call: TRBJ2-2
clone_size: .
v_call: TRBV10-1
cdr3_nt: TGCGCCAGCAGTGAAAGGCGGGAAATCCGGGACAGATACGGGGAGCTGTTTTTT
cdr3_aa: CASSERREIRDRYGELFF

d_call: TRBD2
j_call: TRBJ2-5
clone_size: many
v_call: TRBV3-1
cdr3_nt: TGTGCCAGCAGCCATATAGCGGGAGAAGAGACCCAGTACTTC
cdr3_aa: CASSHIAGEETQYF

d_call: TRBD2
j_call: TRBJ2-1
clone_size: many
v_call: TRBV20-1
cdr3_nt: TGCAGTGCTAGAGGTGGACTAGCGGGAGCTTATACCTCTTGG
cdr3_aa: CSARGGLAGAYTSW

d_call: TRBD1
j_call: TRBJ2-5
clone_size: many
v_call: TRBV25-1
cdr3_nt: TGTGCCAGCAGTGATGGGGACAGGGGGCTCCAAGAGACCCAGTACTTC
cdr3_aa: CASSDGDRGLQETQYF

d_call: .
j_call: TRBJ2-3
clone_size: many
v_call: TRBV5-4
cdr3_nt: TGTGCCAGCAGCCAAAGAACAGATACGCAGTATTTT
cdr3_aa: CASSQRTDTQYF

d_call: TRBD1
j_call: TRBJ2-1
clone_size: many
v_call: TRBV7-9
cdr3_nt: TGTGCCAGCAGCCCCTCCGGGACAGGGGCACTTGGTGAGCAGTTCTTC
cdr3_aa: CASSPSGTGALGEQFF

d_call: .
j_call: TRBJ1-1
clone_size: many
v_call: TRBV12-3/TRBV12-4
cdr3_nt: TGTGCCAGCAGTTTGAGGGGGGACACTGAAGCTTTCTTT
cdr3_aa: CASSLRGDTEAFF

d_call: .
j_call: TRBJ1-1
clone_size: many
v_call: TRBV11-2
cdr3_nt: TGTGCCAGCAGCCTTGAGCCCGGGCCAAGGGCTGAAGCTTTCTTT
cdr3_aa: CASSLEPGPRAEAFF

d_call: TRBD2
j_call: TRBJ2-7
clone_size: many
v_call: TRBV7-2
cdr3_nt: TGTGCCAGCAGCTCCATTAGCGGGAGCTACGAGCAGTACTTC
cdr3_aa: CASSSISGSYEQYF

d_call: TRBD1
j_call: TRBJ2-1
clone_size: many
v_call: TRBV2
cdr3_nt: TGTGCCAGCAGTGACCCCTCCGGGACAGGGGGGAATGAGCAGTTCTTC
cdr3_aa: CASSDPSGTGGNEQFF